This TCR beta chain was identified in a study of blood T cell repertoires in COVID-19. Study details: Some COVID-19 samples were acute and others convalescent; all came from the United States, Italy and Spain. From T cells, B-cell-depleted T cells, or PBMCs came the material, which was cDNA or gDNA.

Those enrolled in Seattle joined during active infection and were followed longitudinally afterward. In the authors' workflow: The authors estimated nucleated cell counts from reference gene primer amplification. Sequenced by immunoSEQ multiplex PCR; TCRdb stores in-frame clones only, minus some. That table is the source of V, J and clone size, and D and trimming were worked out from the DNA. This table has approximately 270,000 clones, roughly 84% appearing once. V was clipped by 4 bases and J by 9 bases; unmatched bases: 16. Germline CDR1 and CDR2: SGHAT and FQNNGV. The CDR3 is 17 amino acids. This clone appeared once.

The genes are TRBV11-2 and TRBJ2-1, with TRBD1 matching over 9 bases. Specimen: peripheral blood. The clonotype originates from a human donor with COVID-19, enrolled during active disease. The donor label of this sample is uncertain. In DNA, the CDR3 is TGTGCCAGCAGCTCCGAGAGGGGGACAGGGTTGGGCGGTGAGCAGTTCTTC. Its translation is CASSSERGTGLGGEQFF.